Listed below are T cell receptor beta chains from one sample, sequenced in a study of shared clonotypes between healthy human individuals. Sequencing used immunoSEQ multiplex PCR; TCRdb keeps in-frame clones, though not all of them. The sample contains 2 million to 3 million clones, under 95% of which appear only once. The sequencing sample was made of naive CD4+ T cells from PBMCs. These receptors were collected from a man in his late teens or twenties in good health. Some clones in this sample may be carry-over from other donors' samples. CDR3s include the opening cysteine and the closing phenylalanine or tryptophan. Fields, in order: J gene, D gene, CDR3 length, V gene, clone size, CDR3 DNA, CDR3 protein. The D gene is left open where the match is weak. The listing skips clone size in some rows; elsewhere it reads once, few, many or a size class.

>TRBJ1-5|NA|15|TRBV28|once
TGTGCCAGCAGTCCAGGGGAACTTAGCAATCAGCCCCAGCATTTT
CASSPGELSNQPQHF
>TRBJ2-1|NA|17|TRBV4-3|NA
TGCGCCAGCAGCCAAGACGTGCCCGGGGCCCCCTACAATGAGCAGTTCTTC
CASSQDVPGAPYNEQFF
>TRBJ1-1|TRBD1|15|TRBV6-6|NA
TGTGCCAGCAGTTACCCCCGACAGGGTCGGACTGAAGCTTTCTTT
CASSYPRQGRTEAFF
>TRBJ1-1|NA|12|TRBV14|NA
TGTGCCAGCAGCCGGATGGAAGGTGAAGCTTTCTTT
CASSRMEGEAFF
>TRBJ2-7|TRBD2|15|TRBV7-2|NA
TGTGCCAGCAGCTTACTTTCTAGCGGGAGCTACGAGCAGTACTTC
CASSLLSSGSYEQYF
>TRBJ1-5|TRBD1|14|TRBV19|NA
TGTGCCAGTAGTAAGGGACAGGAGAATCAGCCCCAGCATTTT
CASSKGQENQPQHF
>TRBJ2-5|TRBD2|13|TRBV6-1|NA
TGTGCCAGCAATTTCAGCGGGAGAGAGACCCAGTACTTC
CASNFSGRETQYF
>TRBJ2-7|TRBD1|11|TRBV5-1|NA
TGCGCCAGCAGCTTGGGGACAGGGCAGTACTTC
CASSLGTGQYF
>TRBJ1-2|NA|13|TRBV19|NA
TGTGCCAGTAGTGGCGGACACTACTATGGCTACACCTTC
CASSGGHYYGYTF
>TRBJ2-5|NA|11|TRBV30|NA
TGTGCCTGGAGTGTAGCGGAGACCCAGTACTTC
CAWSVAETQYF
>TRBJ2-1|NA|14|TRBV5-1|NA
TGCGCCAGCAGCAGGACCGGGACGTACAATGAGCAGTTCTTC
CASSRTGTYNEQFF
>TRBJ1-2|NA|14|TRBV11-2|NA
TGTGCCAGCAGCTTCGGCAGGGCGGACTATGGCTACACCTTC
CASSFGRADYGYTF
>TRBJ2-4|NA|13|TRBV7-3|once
TGTGCCAGCAGCCTCAACAGGGAAAACATTCAGTACTTC
CASSLNRENIQYF
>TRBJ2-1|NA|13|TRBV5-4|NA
TGTGCCAGCAGCTCAGCGTTCGGGGAGGAACAGTTCTTC
CASSSAFGEEQFF
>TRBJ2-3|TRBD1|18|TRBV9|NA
TGTGCCAGCAGCGTAGCCTTCGGGACAGCTTCTAGCACAGATACGCAGTATTTT
CASSVAFGTASSTDTQYF
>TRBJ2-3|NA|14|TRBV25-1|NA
TGTGCCAGCGGGTTTGATGGTAACTCAGATACGCAGTATTTT
CASGFDGNSDTQYF
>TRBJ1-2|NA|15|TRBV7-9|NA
TGTGCCAGCAGCTTAGCTTCAGGAACAACCTATGGCTACACCTTC
CASSLASGTTYGYTF
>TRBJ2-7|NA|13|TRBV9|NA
TGTGCCAGCAGCGTAAGGGGTGATAACGAGCAGTACTTC
CASSVRGDNEQYF
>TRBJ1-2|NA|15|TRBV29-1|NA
TGCTCCTCCACCCGGCCTCCCTCGGGGTGGGGCGGCTACACCTTC
CSSTRPPSGWGGYTF
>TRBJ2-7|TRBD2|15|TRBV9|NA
TGTGCCAGCAGCTCCCGAGCGGGAGGGGCGTACGAGCAGTACTTC
CASSSRAGGAYEQYF
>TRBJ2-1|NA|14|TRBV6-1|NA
TGTGCCAGCAGCTCCAGGACCGTGTCGGGTGAGCAGTTCTTC
CASSSRTVSGEQFF
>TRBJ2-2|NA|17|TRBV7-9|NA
TGTGCCAGCAGCTTAGGACTTAGTATAGCGTGGCCCGGGGAGCTGTTTTTT
CASSLGLSIAWPGELFF
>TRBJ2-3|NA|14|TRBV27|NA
TGTGCCAGCAGTTGGCGGGACGGAGGGGTTTGGCAGTATTTT
CASSWRDGGVWQYF
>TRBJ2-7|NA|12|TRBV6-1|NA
TGTATCAGCAGTGCAATACTCTACGAGCAGTACTTC
CISSAILYEQYF
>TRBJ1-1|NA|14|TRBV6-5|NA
TGTGCCAGCAGTTATAATCGGCAGAACACTGAAGCTTTCTTT
CASSYNRQNTEAFF
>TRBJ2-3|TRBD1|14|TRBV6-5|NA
TGTGCCAGCAGCCGAGACAGGGACAGGGATACGCAGTATTTT
CASSRDRDRDTQYF
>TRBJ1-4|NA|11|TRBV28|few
TGTGCCAGCAGACTGGATGAAAAACTGTTTTTT
CASRLDEKLFF
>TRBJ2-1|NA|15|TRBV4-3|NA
TGCGCCAGCAGCCAAGATGGAGGTACCTACAATGAGCAGTTCTTC
CASSQDGGTYNEQFF
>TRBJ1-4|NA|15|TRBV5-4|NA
TGTGCCAGCAGCTCGGGGGGAGCAACTAATGAAAAACTGTTTTTT
CASSSGGATNEKLFF
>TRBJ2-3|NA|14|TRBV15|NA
TGTGCCACCAGCAGCCCCCGGGGCACAGATACGCAGTATTTT
CATSSPRGTDTQYF
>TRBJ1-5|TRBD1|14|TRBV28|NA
TGTGCCAGCCAGAGACAGGGGCTCGATCAGCCCCAGCATTTT
CASQRQGLDQPQHF
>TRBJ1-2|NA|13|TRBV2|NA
TGTGCCACCAGTAGGGGCCTTAACTATGGCTACACCTTC
CATSRGLNYGYTF
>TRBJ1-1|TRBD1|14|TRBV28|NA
TGTGCCACCTCATCCGGGACAGCGAACACTGAAGCTTTCTTT
CATSSGTANTEAFF
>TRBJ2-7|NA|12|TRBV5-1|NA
TGCGCCAGCAGCCCTCCCGGCTACGAGCAGTACTTC
CASSPPGYEQYF
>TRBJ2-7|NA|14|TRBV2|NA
TGTGCCAGCAGTGATCAAGCCGGACTCTCCGAGCAGTACTTC
CASSDQAGLSEQYF
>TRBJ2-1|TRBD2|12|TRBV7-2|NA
TGTGCCAGCAGCTTCTTTGCGGGAGTTCAGTTCTTC
CASSFFAGVQFF
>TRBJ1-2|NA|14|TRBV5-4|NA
TGTGCCAGCAGCTTGGATTTCCTCCACTATGGCTACACCTTC
CASSLDFLHYGYTF